A selection of T cell receptor beta chains follows, all from one sample in a study of cytomegalovirus exposure and HLA in healthy donors. Some clones are missing from TCRdb's copy, which holds only in-frame ones; the method was immunoSEQ multiplex PCR. This table has roughly 150,000 clones, around nine tenths appearing once. Sequenced: PBMCs. These receptors were taken from a man between 18 and 29 years old in good health and CMV-seropositive. Both conserved end residues are part of each CDR3. The D gene is left open where the match is weak. Size is stated for part of the rows, as once, few or many counts, or as a class when the clone is expanded.

-,TRBJ1-3,once,TRBV30,CAWSSPRAGNTIYF,TGTGCCTGGAGTTCCCCCAGGGCTGGAAACACCATATATTTT
-,TRBJ1-1,-,TRBV19,CASSRGRKNTEAFF,TGTGCCAGTAGTAGGGGGCGCAAAAACACTGAAGCTTTCTTT
-,TRBJ2-7,-,TRBV27,CASSLGTSYEQYF,TGTGCCAGCAGTTTAGGTACTAGCTACGAGCAGTACTTC
TRBD1,TRBJ1-4,-,TRBV5-1,CASRDRVDEKLFF,TGCGCCAGCAGGGACAGGGTGGATGAAAAACTGTTTTTT
-,TRBJ2-1,-,TRBV4-2,CASSQSENEQFF,TGTGCCAGCAGCCAATCTGAGAACGAGCAGTTCTTC
-,TRBJ1-5,-,TRBV6-1,CASRLLRTEGSQHF,TGTGCCAGCAGGCTACTTCGGACGGAGGGATCCCAGCATTTT
-,TRBJ2-7,-,TRBV9,CASSKGDGGYEQYF,TGTGCCAGCAGCAAGGGGGACGGAGGTTACGAGCAGTACTTC
TRBD2,TRBJ2-7,-,TRBV5-1,CASSLVRGGRNEQYF,TGCGCCAGCAGCTTGGTTCGGGGAGGGAGGAACGAGCAGTACTTC
-,TRBJ1-3,-,TRBV30,CAWRNKAGNTIYF,TGTGCCTGGAGAAACAAAGCTGGAAACACCATATATTTT
-,TRBJ1-4,-,TRBV7-9,CASSLGQAGEKLFF,TGTGCCAGCAGCTTAGGACAGGCAGGTGAAAAACTGTTTTTT
TRBD1,TRBJ1-2,-,TRBV27,CATSPGGHGYTF,TGTGCCACGTCCCCAGGGGGGCATGGCTACACCTTC
-,TRBJ2-7,-,TRBV10-2,CASSQGWGVEQYF,TGCGCCAGCAGCCAGGGGTGGGGAGTCGAGCAGTACTTC
-,TRBJ1-5,-,TRBV27,CASSHSNQPQHF,TGTGCCAGCTCCCATAGCAATCAGCCCCAGCATTTT
TRBD2,TRBJ2-1,-,TRBV11-2,CASSLGLAGEWEQFF,TGTGCCAGCAGCTTAGGACTAGCGGGAGAATGGGAGCAGTTCTTC
-,TRBJ1-1,-,TRBV30,CAWRFRTSNTEAFF,TGTGCCTGGAGGTTCCGGACATCGAACACTGAAGCTTTCTTT
TRBD2,TRBJ2-1,-,TRBV9,CASSVSAILAGGDEQFF,TGTGCCAGCAGCGTATCAGCTATACTAGCGGGAGGGGATGAGCAGTTCTTC
TRBD1,TRBJ1-6,-,TRBV27,CASSPGQANSPLHF,TGTGCCAGCAGTCCGGGACAGGCCAATTCACCCCTCCACTTT
TRBD1,TRBJ1-5,-,TRBV5-5,CASSLKLPIQGAWGQPQHF,TGTGCCAGCAGCTTGAAACTCCCCATACAGGGGGCGTGGGGACAGCCCCAGCATTTT
-,TRBJ1-1,-,TRBV5-1,CASRRNAGDTEAFF,TGCGCCAGCAGAAGGAACGCGGGAGACACTGAAGCTTTCTTT
-,TRBJ1-1,-,TRBV7-8,CASSVQGRSTEAFF,TGTGCCAGCAGCGTACAGGGCAGGAGCACTGAAGCTTTCTTT
-,TRBJ2-7,-,TRBV27,CASSLQGQGGIYEQYF,TGTGCCAGCAGTCTACAGGGCCAGGGGGGTATCTACGAGCAGTACTTC
-,TRBJ2-3,once,TRBV7-6,CASSLVTSPGDTQYF,TGTGCCAGCAGCTTAGTAACATCCCCGGGAGATACGCAGTATTTT
-,TRBJ1-5,-,TRBV6-1,CASSEGGVQPQHF,TGTGCCAGCAGTGAAGGGGGGGTTCAGCCCCAGCATTTT
TRBD1,TRBJ2-1,-,TRBV23-1,CASSQKGQGAVNEQFF,TGCGCCAGCAGTCAAAAGGGACAGGGGGCGGTTAATGAGCAGTTCTTC
TRBD1,TRBJ2-5,-,TRBV9,CASSDIGGRERETQYF,TGTGCCAGCAGTGACATAGGGGGCCGTGAGCGGGAGACCCAGTACTTC
TRBD2,TRBJ2-1,-,TRBV10-3,CAISESMLAGNEQFF,TGTGCCATCAGTGAGTCGATGCTAGCGGGGAATGAGCAGTTCTTC